Presented here are 11 T cell receptor beta chains from one specimen sequenced in a study of blood T cells in healthy people across ages. A second roughly 7 to 11 cycle PCR used barcoded and J-beta primers. TCRdb processed the 5' RACE reads anew with MiXCR; each CDR3 protein has one entry. Seen here are 850,000 to 1,000,000 distinct CDR3 sequences, roughly 48% observed once, and the top ten hold around 15%. The specimen sequenced was blood. Every receptor here comes from a man younger than 45 in good health.

The V call is TRBV3-1, the J call TRBJ1-1; tentative D call: TRBD1 (6 bases). The CDR3 has 14 amino acids. The V gene lost 2 bases and the J gene lost 5 bases, with 12 bases spanning the gap. Germline V gives CDR1 LGHDT, CDR2 YNNKEL (reference sequence). The CDR3 nucleotides are TGTGCCAGCAGCCAACAGGGGAGGAGGACTGAAGCTTTCTTT. Translated: CASSQQGRRTEAFF. Based on the CDR3 plus reference TRBV3-1 and TRBJ1-1, the full variable domain is DTAVSQTPKYLVTQMGNDKSIKCEQNLGHDTMYWYKQDSKKFLKIMFSYNNKELIINETVPNRFSPKSPDKAHLNLHINSLELGDSAVYFCASSQQGRRTEAFFGQGTRLTVV.

This chain connects TRBV27 to TRBJ2-7; D not resolved. Germline values: CDR1 MNHEY, CDR2 SMNVEV (reference sequence). This CDR3 comprises 15 residues. Trimming stripped 2 bases from V and 7 bases from J, with 18 bases between. The CDR3 DNA reads TGTGCCAGCAGTTTAAGGGCCCTTCTGTTGGAGGAGCAGTACTTC. Translating it yields CASSLRALLLEEQYF.

The rearrangement links TRBV7-2 to TRBJ2-3; 7 bases map to TRBD2. Per germline, CDR1 SGHTA and CDR2 FQGNSA. The CDR3 has 15 amino acids. The V segment lost 4 bases and the J segment 1 base; nucleotides outside the gene matches: 5. CDR3 sequence (DNA): TGTGCCAGCAGCTCGTCAACTAGCGGCACAGATACGCAGTATTTT. This codes for CASSSSTSGTDTQYF.

This clonotype was recorded a few times. The chain couples TRBV20-1 to TRBJ2-5; TRBD2 matches at 9 bases. The V gene's germline CDR1 is DFQATT and CDR2 SNEGSKA (reference sequence). Germline trimming cut 2 bases from V and 2 bases from J; bases unmatched to any gene: 6. There are 15 residues in the CDR3. In DNA, the CDR3 is TGCAGTGCTAGACCCCTGCTAGCGGGGCAAGAGACCCAGTACTTC. Its protein is CSARPLLAGQETQYF.

This CDR3 reads CSAMDTPEAFF. The DNA of the CDR3 is TGCAGTGCTATGGACACGCCTGAAGCTTTCTTT. The gene calls are TRBV20-1 and TRBJ1-1; perhaps TRBD1 as D (5 bases). Germline V gene data show CDR1 as DFQATT and CDR2 as SNEGSKA (reference sequence). The CDR3 is 11 amino acids. The V and J ends lost 4 bases and 6 bases respectively, with 9 bases between them.

This clonotype has only a few counts. The chain couples TRBV7-8 to TRBJ1-6; D not certain. The CDR3 covers 14 residues. V was cut by 3 bases and J by 4 bases, with 7 bases left in between. CDR1 is SGHVS, CDR2 FQNEAQ, per germline. CDR3 residues: CASSFRTYNSPLHF. The CDR3 DNA follows: TGTGCCAGCAGCTTTAGGACTTATAATTCACCCCTCCACTTT.

About this clonotype itself: A much larger clone differs from this one at a single base, so this may be a read error. The chain joins TRBV29-1 to TRBJ2-7; D is undetermined. The V and J ends lost 6 bases and 7 bases respectively, with 19 bases between them. Per germline, CDR1 SQVTM and CDR2 ANQGSEA. The length of the CDR3 is 13 residues. CDR3 sequence: CSVRPLSNGEQYF. The CDR3 nucleotides are TGCAGCGTCCGACCGTTAAGTAACGGTGAGCAGTACTTC.

The rearrangement joins TRBV2 to TRBJ2-5, with D possibly being TRBD1 (6 bases). Germline loops: CDR1 SNHLY, CDR2 FYNNEI. Between the trimmed V and J ends, which lost 1 base and 7 bases, there was a span of 13 bases. There are 14 residues in the CDR3. The CDR3 is CASSEEVVGGTQYF. The CDR3 coding sequence is TGTGCCAGCAGTGAAGAGGTGGTAGGGGGGACCCAGTACTTC.

The chain combines TRBV10-3 with TRBJ1-1; D ambiguous. This CDR3 has 15 residues. V lost 8 bases and J lost 2, with 18 bases in between. Germline V gene sequence: CDR1 ENHRY, CDR2 SYGVKD. The CDR3 protein is CAIRQQKGRNTEAFF. For the CDR3, the DNA is TGTGCCATCCGTCAACAGAAAGGGCGTAACACTGAAGCTTTCTTT.

The V call is TRBV12-3 or TRBV12-4, the J call TRBJ1-5; D remains unclear. V was cut by 3 bases and J by 7 bases, with 13 bases left in between. The CDR3 sequence is 14 residues long. For the CDR3, the DNA is TGTGCCAGCAGTTTCGGAGCAGCCCCACAGCCCCAGCATTTT. It translates to CASSFGAAPQPQHF.

The chain is built from TRBV6-2 or TRBV6-3 and TRBJ2-7; D remains unclear. The DNA end favors TRBJ2-4, so the J call may be wrong. The CDR3 has 15 residues. Germline V gene data show CDR1 as MNHEY and CDR2 as SVGEGT. CDR3 residues: CASSYGPKGKNIQYF. The DNA for the CDR3 is TGTGCCAGCAGTTACGGCCCAAAAGGAAAAAACATTCAGTACTTC.